The 3 T cell receptor beta chains below were found in one sample sequenced in a study of T cells after yellow fever vaccination (dated by TCRdb to the late 2010s). Reading the label with the study, this specimen's treatment or condition is: live attenuated yellow fever vaccine strain. The library was produced with 5' RACE. Data came from an Illumina NovaSeq 6000. Clones were called with MiXCR by TCRdb after fastp trimmed the public reads at Q25, and only in-frame beta chains were retained. Identical CDR3 proteins give one entry, which carries the most common genes and DNA. This sample has about 320,000 distinct CDR3 sequences in its table, and 3.5% to 4.5% of those were observed once. Approximately 19% of the sample is taken by the ten largest. Sequenced here: PBMCs, sampled 15 days after the yellow fever booster vaccination. The source of these receptors is a man between 18 and 29 years old who received the YFV17D yellow fever vaccine.

This clonotype was counted only a few times. V is TRBV4-2 and J is TRBJ1-5; the D is unclear. The germline V gene encodes CDR1 LGHNA and CDR2 YNFKEQ. V lost 1 base and J 1 base, leaving 14 bases between the germline ends. This CDR3 has 17 amino acids. The CDR3 loop is CASSQGRAGWSNQPQHF. In DNA form, the CDR3 reads TGTGCCAGCAGCCAAGGGCGTGCGGGATGGAGCAATCAGCCCCAGCATTTT.

A word on this clonotype: One end of the junction fails to match germline, which may point to a read error. This sequence joins TRBV12-3 or TRBV12-4 and TRBJ2-3; D is possibly TRBD1 (5 bases). CDR3 size: 14 residues. The CDR3 DNA follows: TGTGCCAGCACCAGGACACTTAGCACAGATAGGCAGTATTTT. This sequence encodes CASTRTLSTDRQYF.

This clonotype was recorded once. This chain uses TRBV7-2 with TRBJ2-3; 7 bases match TRBD2. The CDR3 contains 15 residues. J was trimmed by 2 bases and V by 5 bases; bases with no gene match: 7. The germline V gene encodes CDR1 SGHTA and CDR2 FQGNSA. The CDR3 loop reads CASSPDRGDTDTQYF. DNA of the CDR3: TGTGCCAGCAGCCCAGACCGGGGGGACACAGATACGCAGTATTTT.